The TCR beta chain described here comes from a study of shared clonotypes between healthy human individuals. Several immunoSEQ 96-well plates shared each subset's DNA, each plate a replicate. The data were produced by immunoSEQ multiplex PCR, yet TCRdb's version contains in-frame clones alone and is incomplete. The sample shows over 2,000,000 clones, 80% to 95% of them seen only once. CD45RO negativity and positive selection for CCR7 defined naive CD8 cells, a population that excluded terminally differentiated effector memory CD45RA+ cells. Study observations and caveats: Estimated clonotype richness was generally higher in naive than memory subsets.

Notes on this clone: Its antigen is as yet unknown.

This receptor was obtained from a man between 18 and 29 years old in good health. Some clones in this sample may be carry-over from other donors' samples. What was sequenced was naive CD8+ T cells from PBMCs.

The CDR3 coding sequence is TGTGCCAGCAGCTTGCTAGCGGGAGGTGGAAATGAGCAGTTCTTC. As protein: CASSLLAGGGNEQFF. The gene calls are TRBV5-6 and TRBJ2-1; 11 positions agree with TRBD2. Trimming cost V 1 base and J 7 bases; bases outside gene matches: 4. Germline V gene data show CDR1 as SGHDT and CDR2 as YYEEEE. The CDR3 totals 15 residues.